This T cell receptor (beta chain) was sequenced in a study of post-analysis software for immune sequencing data. About the study: Included courses were relapsing-remitting and secondary progressive multiple sclerosis; progressive-relapsing multiple sclerosis was also included.

Study-wide points: Normalized Chao1 diversity in multiple sclerosis patients fell significantly below that of controls. A few TRBV segments (TRBV5-6, TRBV5-1 and TRBV20-1 among them) occurred more frequently in patients than in controls.

Unique molecular identifiers had been added to the TCR beta cDNA libraries. TCRdb re-called the PCR reads through MiXCR, storing one row per CDR3 protein. The sample lists hundreds of thousands of distinct CDR3 sequences; around 64% were seen once. Unmatched junction bases numbered 19, after V lost 6 bases and J lost 12 bases. The CDR3 is made up of 16 amino acids. About this clonotype itself: What it recognizes is unknown.

This sequence joins TRBV12-3 or TRBV12-4 and TRBJ2-1; 8 nucleotides agree with TRBD2. The clonotype originates from a girl aged 2-10 years with multiple sclerosis. Sequenced input: blood. The CDR3 DNA is TGTGCCAGCAGCCCACCGGGACTAGGAGGAGGGGTTGGGCAGTTCTTC. It encodes CASSPPGLGGGVGQFF.